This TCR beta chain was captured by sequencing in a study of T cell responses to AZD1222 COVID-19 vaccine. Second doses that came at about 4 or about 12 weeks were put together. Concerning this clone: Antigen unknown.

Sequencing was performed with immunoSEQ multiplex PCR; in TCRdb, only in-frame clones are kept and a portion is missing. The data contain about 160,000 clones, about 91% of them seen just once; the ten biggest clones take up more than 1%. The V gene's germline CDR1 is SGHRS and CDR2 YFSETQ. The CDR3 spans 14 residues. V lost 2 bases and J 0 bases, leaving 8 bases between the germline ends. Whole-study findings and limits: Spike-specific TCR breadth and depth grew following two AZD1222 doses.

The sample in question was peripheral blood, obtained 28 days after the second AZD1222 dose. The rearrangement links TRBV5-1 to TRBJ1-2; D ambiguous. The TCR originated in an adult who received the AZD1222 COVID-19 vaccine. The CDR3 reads CASSFQDANYGYTF. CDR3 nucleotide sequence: TGCGCCAGCAGCTTCCAGGATGCTAACTATGGCTACACCTTC.